Below are 28 T cell receptor beta chains sequenced from a single sample in a study of response to subunit inactivated influenza vaccine. TCRdb ran MiXCR on the RT-PCR reads and lists one entry per CDR3 protein. Among about 540,000 distinct CDR3 sequences listed, approximately 22% were seen once. In addition, the sample was reused for a study of T cells expressing NK-cell markers. As that report states: TCR beta cDNA was generated via 5'RACE template switching incorporating UMIs.

The sample consisted of CD4+ T cells sorted from PBMCs, taken roughly 12 days after vaccination. These receptors all come from a man in his fifties who received an inactivated influenza vaccine.

This clonotype was seen more than once but under ten times. CDR3 loop: CASSVGQGHNQPQHF. In nucleotides, the CDR3 is TGTGCCAGCAGCGTAGGGCAGGGACACAATCAGCCCCAGCATTTT. V is TRBV9 and J is TRBJ1-5; D may be TRBD1 (6 bases). Per germline, CDR1 SGDLS and CDR2 YYNGEE. CDR3 length equals 15 residues. V was trimmed by 0 bases and J by 3 bases, leaving 10 bases between them.

This clonotype was detected many times. The CDR3 reads CASSLGQGFGYTF. The CDR3 DNA sequence: TGTGCCAGCAGCCTCGGACAGGGTTTCGGCTACACCTTC. The chain links TRBV7-9 to TRBJ1-2; 8 bases agree with TRBD1. V lost 5 bases and J lost 8; bases outside the gene matches: 7. Germline V gene data show CDR1 as SEHNR and CDR2 as FQNEAQ (reference sequence). CDR3 length: 13 amino acids.

CDR3 residues: CASSLPGIETQYF. The CDR3, as DNA: TGTGCCAGCAGTTTGCCAGGGATCGAGACCCAGTACTTC. The J gene is TRBJ2-5, the V gene TRBV28; D might be TRBD1 (5 bases). Trimming removed 3 bases at V and 5 bases at J, with 10 bases between. CDR1 and CDR2 from the germline V gene are MDHEN and SYDVKM. CDR3 length equals 13 residues.

This clonotype is categorized as medium-sized (0.01 to 0.1%). V and J are TRBV12-3 or TRBV12-4 and TRBJ2-2; the D gene is possibly TRBD2 (5 bases). The CDR3 is 12 residues long. Between the trimmed V and J ends, which lost 10 bases and 5 bases, there was a span of 11 bases. The CDR3 here is CATRGLTGELFF. Written as DNA, the CDR3 is TGTGCCACTCGGGGTTTAACCGGGGAGCTGTTTTTT.

V and J are TRBV30 and TRBJ1-1, with D unclear. The CDR3 covers 10 residues. The germline CDR1 and CDR2 sequences are GTSNPN and SVGIG (reference sequence). Trimming took 4 bases from V and 8 from J, leaving 8 bases between them. The CDR3 bases are TGTGCCTGGACGGGCGGCGAAGCTTTCTTT. This gives the protein CAWTGGEAFF.

This clonotype came up a few times. The V gene is TRBV20-1, the J gene TRBJ2-7, with 8 bases matching TRBD1. The V gene's germline CDR1 is DFQATT and CDR2 SNEGSKA (reference sequence). CDR3 length equals 14 residues. Trimming removed 0 bases from V and 5 bases from J; junction bases left unmatched: 6. The CDR3 coding sequence is TGCAGTGCTAGAGACTCACAGGGGGATAACGAGCAGTACTTC. Its translation is CSARDSQGDNEQYF.

J is TRBJ2-5 and V is TRBV4-1; a weak D match, TRBD2 (5 bases). The V gene's germline CDR1 is MGHRA and CDR2 YSYEKL. The ends were cut back, 1 base at V and 1 base at J, with 16 bases in the middle. CDR3 length: 17 residues. The chain's CDR3 is CASSQGRHTGLQETQYF. In nucleotides, the CDR3 is TGCGCCAGCAGCCAAGGTCGGCATACCGGACTCCAAGAGACCCAGTACTTC.

The chain is built from TRBV25-1 and TRBJ2-2, with 7 positions matching TRBD1. The germline CDR1 and CDR2 sequences are MGHDK and SYGVNS. This CDR3 is built from 14 residues. V lost 5 bases to trimming and J lost 4 bases; unmatched junction nucleotides: 4. CDR3 loop: CASSIGQVTGELFF. The CDR3 bases are TGTGCCAGCAGTATTGGACAGGTCACCGGGGAGCTGTTTTTT.

The genes are TRBV4-2 and TRBJ2-1; 7 bases are shared with TRBD2. The V gene end was trimmed by 4 bases and the J gene end by 0 bases; junction bases not matched to a gene: 9. The germline gives CDR1 LGHNA, CDR2 YNFKEQ. The CDR3 has 17 amino acids. The CDR3 reads CASSRERGEPSYNEQFF. The CDR3 DNA reads TGTGCCAGCAGCCGAGAGCGGGGCGAACCCTCCTACAATGAGCAGTTCTTC.

Only a few counts were recorded for this clonotype. This sequence joins TRBV4-3 and TRBJ2-3; D is uncertain. The CDR3 is 15 amino acids. Between the trimmed V and J ends, which lost 4 bases and 2 bases, there was a span of 13 bases. Germline CDR1 LGHNA, CDR2 YSLEER. CDR3: CASSLNRLTTDTQYF. The CDR3 region has the DNA TGCGCCAGCAGCCTTAATCGACTTACCACAGATACGCAGTATTTT.

The chain carries TRBV6-5 and TRBJ2-2, with D perhaps TRBD1 or TRBD2 (6 bases each). The ends were cut back, 0 bases at V and 6 bases at J, with 20 bases in the middle. CDR1 is MNHEY, CDR2 SVGAGI, per germline. This CDR3 region has 18 residues. CDR3 DNA sequence: TGTGCCAGCAGTTACTCGATTAGAACCGGAAGGGGGGCCGGGGAGCTGTTTTTT. Residues: CASSYSIRTGRGAGELFF.

V gene TRBV4-3 combines with J gene TRBJ2-3, with TRBD1 matching 7 bases. Germline V gene sequence: CDR1 LGHNA, CDR2 YSLEER. CDR3 length: 16 residues. With V trimmed by 3 bases and J by 3 bases, 9 bases remained unmatched. CDR3 in amino acids: CASSQEQGTGTDTQYF. In DNA, the CDR3 is TGCGCCAGCAGCCAGGAACAGGGGACGGGGACAGATACGCAGTATTTT.

V usage is TRBV19 and J usage is TRBJ1-5; D is unclear. V was cut by 7 bases and J by 0 bases, with 10 bases left in between. Germline V gives CDR1 LNHDA, CDR2 SQIVND (reference sequence). There are 14 residues in the CDR3. The CDR3 sequence: CASTSTTSNQPQHF. The CDR3 bases are TGTGCCAGTACGTCGACAACTAGCAATCAGCCCCAGCATTTT.

This clonotype was recorded once. This chain links TRBV6-2 or TRBV6-3 with TRBJ2-1; TRBD1 agrees at 7 bases. V dropped 5 bases and J dropped 4; count of bases not matched to a gene: 2. CDR1 MNHEY and CDR2 SVGEGT come from the germline V gene. This CDR3 is 13 amino acids long. For the CDR3, the DNA is TGTGCCAGCAGTGCACAGGGGTACAATGAGCAGTTCTTC. Amino acid sequence: CASSAQGYNEQFF.

This clonotype was detected only a few times. The chain links TRBV9 to TRBJ2-3; no clear D gene. V gave up 0 bases and J gave up 0 bases, with 8 bases separating them. CDR1 and CDR2 (germline): SGDLS, YYNGEE. The CDR3 spans 15 residues. In DNA, the CDR3 is TGTGCCAGCAGCGTAGGCCCGGGTAGCACAGATACGCAGTATTTT. Amino acids: CASSVGPGSTDTQYF.

The chain is built from TRBV29-1 and TRBJ2-7; D may be TRBD2 (6 bases). The CDR3 has 14 amino acids. Germline V CDR1 and CDR2: SQVTM, ANQGSEA. V was shortened by 7 bases and J by 2 bases, with 18 bases between the two germline ends. The DNA of the CDR3 is TGCAGCGCGGCCGGGGGACCCGGCCCCTACGAGCAGTACTTC. Protein: CSAAGGPGPYEQYF.

This clonotype was detected a few times. V is TRBV12-3 or TRBV12-4 and J is TRBJ2-7; possibly TRBD1 for D (5 bases). The V end was cut by 8 bases, the J end by 7 bases, with 12 bases between. This CDR3 comprises 11 residues. In nucleotides, the CDR3 is TGTGCCAGCGCGGCAGGGAATGAGCAGTACTTC. This codes for CASAAGNEQYF.

The chain has TRBV10-3 and TRBJ1-1; D gene ambiguous. Germline lookup yields CDR1 ENHRY and CDR2 SYGVKD. The CDR3 has 13 residues. The V and J ends lost 7 bases and 4 bases respectively, with 13 bases between them. Written as DNA, the CDR3 is TGTGCCATCAATCAGATGATGGGCACTGAAGCTTTCTTT. Protein: CAINQMMGTEAFF.

The chain uses TRBV12-3 or TRBV12-4 and TRBJ2-1; 10 positions match TRBD2. The CDR3 extends over 16 amino acids. The J segment lost 4 bases and the V segment lost 6 bases, leaving 9 bases of the junction unmatched. For the CDR3, the DNA is TGTGCCAGCAGATCCAGAACTAGCGGGGATTACAATGAGCAGTTCTTC. As protein: CASRSRTSGDYNEQFF.

To note about this clonotype: A junction end diverges from the germline sequence, so it may reflect a read error. The gene calls are TRBV20-1 and TRBJ2-1, with D hard to call. The CDR3 loop spans 11 amino acids. Germline lookup yields CDR1 DFQATT and CDR2 SNEGSKA (reference sequence). CDR3 DNA: TGCAGTGCTAGCTCCTACAATGAGCAGCTCTTC. It codes for CSASSYNEQLF.

The rearrangement uses TRBV6-1 and TRBJ2-4; either TRBD1 or TRBD2 may supply D (6 bases each). Trimming left V 2 bases short and J 6 bases short, with 14 bases between. The CDR3 contains 15 residues. CDR1 and CDR2 (germline): MNHNS, SASEGT. In nucleotides, the CDR3 is TGTGCCAGCAGTGAAACGGGGGCTCAAGGAAACATTCAGTACTTC. It translates to CASSETGAQGNIQYF.

The chain carries TRBV7-3 and TRBJ2-1; 11 bases map to TRBD2. The CDR3 runs 15 residues. V was clipped by 4 bases and J by 6 bases; unmatched bases: 5. The V gene's germline CDR1 is SGHTA and CDR2 FQGTGA. CDR3 protein: CASSSLAGAFNEQFF. The CDR3 nucleotides are TGTGCCAGCAGCTCACTAGCGGGAGCTTTCAATGAGCAGTTCTTC.

This clonotype was seen a handful of times. J is TRBJ1-2 and V is TRBV5-1; TRBD1 matches 8 bases. The CDR3 runs to 14 residues. The V gene end was trimmed by 0 bases and the J gene end by 7 bases; junction bases not matched to a gene: 5. Germline CDR1 and CDR2: SGHRS and YFSETQ. For the CDR3, the DNA is TGCGCCAGCAGCTTGGGGACAGGGTCTGTTGGCTACACCTTC. This gives the protein CASSLGTGSVGYTF.

This clonotype was recorded a few times. The chain uses TRBV29-1 and TRBJ1-1, with 7 bases fitting TRBD1. V gave up 1 base and J gave up 5 bases; unmatched junction bases: 7. Germline values: CDR1 SQVTM, CDR2 ANQGSEA. The CDR3 covers 14 residues. The CDR3 here is CSVEGRQGGTEAFF. The CDR3 nucleotides are TGCAGCGTTGAAGGACGGCAGGGGGGGACTGAAGCTTTCTTT. The full variable domain, completed using reference TRBV29-1 and TRBJ1-1, is SAVISQKPSRDICQRGTSLTIQCQVDSQVTMMFWYRQQPGQSLTLIATANQGSEATYESGFVIDKFPISRPNLTFSTLTVSNMSPEDSSIYLCSVEGRQGGTEAFFGQGTRLTVV.

The rearrangement joins TRBV6-1 to TRBJ1-2; no clear D gene. This CDR3 contains 14 residues. V dropped 5 bases and J dropped 2 bases, with 12 bases sitting between them. The germline V gene has CDR1 MNHNS and CDR2 SASEGT. CDR3 sequence: CASSLRANNYGYTF. The CDR3 DNA follows: TGTGCCAGCAGTCTTAGAGCGAACAACTATGGCTACACCTTC.

CDR3: CASRRIWDGDSGNTIYF. CDR3 nucleotide sequence: TGTGCCAGCAGGAGGATATGGGACGGCGATTCAGGAAACACCATATATTTT. V gene TRBV6-2 or TRBV6-3 combines with J gene TRBJ1-3, with TRBD1 as a possible D gene (5 bases). The V end lost 6 bases, the J end lost 4 bases, and 22 bases lay between the germline ends. Germline loops: CDR1 MNHEY, CDR2 SVGEGT. The CDR3 consists of 17 residues.

This clonotype showed up just a few times. Its ends do not fully match the called genes, so a read error is possible. The J gene is TRBJ1-5, the V gene TRBV6-2 or TRBV6-3, with 9 nucleotides matching TRBD1. The CDR3 has 16 amino acids. From germline, CDR1 is MNHEY and CDR2 SVGEGT. CDR3 coding DNA: TGTGCCAGCAGTCACTCGACAGGGGGGAGCAATCAGCCCCAGCATTTT. Its translation: CASSHSTGGSNQPQHF.

The sample holds a few counts of this clonotype. This chain links TRBV2 with TRBJ2-3; tentatively, D is TRBD2 (6 bases). The length of the CDR3 is 16 residues. V lost 0 bases and J 6 bases, leaving 16 bases between the germline ends. Looked up from germline, CDR1 is SNHLY and CDR2 is FYNNEI. The CDR3 bases are TGTGCCAGCAGTGAAGCCAGTCTAGCGCCCTCGGATACGCAGTATTTT. This sequence encodes CASSEASLAPSDTQYF.